These 14 T cell receptor beta chains originate from one sample sequenced in a study of siplizumab effects on memory and regulatory T cells. The table came from immunoSEQ multiplex PCR; TCRdb's copy has only in-frame clones and leaves some out. Of about 87,000 clones in the sample, 80% to 90% were seen once. The specimen was CD4+ T cells sorted from blood. These receptors were collected from a human donor in good health.

J is TRBJ2-1 and V is TRBV9; 10 bases align to TRBD2. The trim removed 0 bases at V and 1 base at J, leaving 7 bases unmatched. The CDR3 contains 18 residues. Germline loops: CDR1 SGDLS, CDR2 YYNGEE. CDR3 sequence: CASSVEAGGVASYNEQFF. The CDR3 nucleotides read TGTGCCAGCAGCGTAGAAGCGGGAGGGGTGGCGTCCTACAATGAGCAGTTCTTC.

V gene TRBV19 combines with J gene TRBJ1-3, with unresolved D. Trimming shortened V by 1 base and J by 0 bases, and 10 bases separated the two germline ends. The CDR3 spans 16 residues. Germline V gene lookup returns CDR1 LNHDA and CDR2 SQIVND (reference sequence). CDR3: CASSIGGRSSGNTIYF. The CDR3 nucleotides are TGTGCCAGTAGTATAGGAGGCCGGAGCTCTGGAAACACCATATATTTT.

The chain combines TRBV15 with TRBJ1-1; 8 nucleotides align to TRBD1. This CDR3 contains 14 residues. Germline V gene lookup returns CDR1 LNHNV and CDR2 YYDKDF (reference sequence). V shed 3 bases and J 1 base; nucleotides not matched to a gene: 1. CDR3 sequence (DNA): TGTGCCACCAGCAGGGGACAGGCGAACACTGAAGCTTTCTTT. Residues: CATSRGQANTEAFF.

The chain has TRBV29-1 and TRBJ2-5, with D possibly TRBD1 on 5 matching bases. CDR1 is SQVTM and CDR2 is ANQGSEA in the germline V gene. The V end lost 3 bases, the J end lost 6 bases, and 11 bases lay between the germline ends. This CDR3 has 12 residues. In DNA, the CDR3 is TGCAGCGTTGACAACCAGGGCCAGACCCAGTACTTC. Its protein product is CSVDNQGQTQYF.

The chain carries TRBV5-1 and TRBJ1-4, with D perhaps TRBD1 (6 bases). V lost 4 bases, J lost 5 bases, and 24 bases lay in between. This CDR3 contains 18 residues. Germline assignment: CDR1 SGHRS and CDR2 YFSETQ. In DNA, the CDR3 is TGCGCCAGCAGCCCAAGGGCCATCGCAGGGGCGAGAAATGAAAAACTGTTTTTT. Its protein product is CASSPRAIAGARNEKLFF.

The rearrangement joins TRBV6-1 to TRBJ2-3; perhaps TRBD1 as D (6 bases). The germline V gene encodes CDR1 MNHNS and CDR2 SASEGT. V lost 7 bases and J 0 bases, leaving 11 bases between the germline ends. This CDR3 spans 14 amino acids. The CDR3 DNA follows: TGTGCCAGCAAGCCGGGACACAGCACAGATACGCAGTATTTT. Its protein is CASKPGHSTDTQYF.

The rearrangement links TRBV10-3 to TRBJ2-5; tentatively, D is TRBD1 (6 bases). Germline V gives CDR1 ENHRY, CDR2 SYGVKD. This CDR3 is built from 14 residues. Trimming stripped 1 base from V and 2 bases from J, with 8 bases between. CDR3 region: CAISEWDKQETQYF. Here the CDR3 DNA reads TGTGCCATCAGTGAGTGGGACAAACAAGAGACCCAGTACTTC.

The chain carries TRBV7-8 and TRBJ1-5; 10 bases match TRBD1. Trimming removed 0 bases from V and 1 base from J; junction bases left unmatched: 6. This CDR3 contains 18 residues. Germline CDR1 SGHVS, CDR2 FQNEAQ. The CDR3 nucleotides read TGTGCCAGCAGCTTAGCGGGACAGGGGATCGAGAGCAATCAGCCCCAGCATTTT. The encoded protein is CASSLAGQGIESNQPQHF.

The chain employs TRBV11-1 and TRBJ2-3; 10 nucleotides align to TRBD2. The V gene's germline CDR1 is SGHAT and CDR2 FQDESV (reference sequence). V was pared by 3 bases and J by 2 bases, with 2 bases of the junction left unmatched. This CDR3 has 15 amino acids. CDR3 bases: TGTGCCAGCAGCTTCGGACTAGCGGCCACAGATACGCAGTATTTT. As protein: CASSFGLAATDTQYF. Full variable domain (remainder filled in from reference TRBV11-1 and TRBJ2-3): EAEVAQSPRYKITEKSQAVAFWCDPISGHATLYWYRQILGQGPELLVQFQDESVVDDSQLPKDRFSAERLKGVDSTLKIQPAELGDSAMYLCASSFGLAATDTQYFGPGTRLTVL.

The rearrangement links TRBV30 to TRBJ1-1; D not certain. V was pared by 6 bases and J by 7 bases, with 6 bases between. The CDR3 is made up of 9 amino acids. In germline, CDR1 is GTSNPN, CDR2 SVGIG (reference sequence). CDR3 sequence reads: CACLIEAFF. The CDR3 DNA is TGTGCCTGCTTGATTGAAGCTTTCTTT. Complete variable domain (other parts from reference TRBV30 and TRBJ1-1): SQTIHQWPATLVQPVGSPLSLECTVEGTSNPNLYWYRQAAGRGLQLLFYSVGIGQISSEVPQNLSASRPQDRQFILSSKKLLLSDSGFYLCACLIEAFFGQGTRLTVV.

The chain links TRBV6-1 to TRBJ2-1, with 11 bases identical to TRBD2. V lost 8 bases, J lost 4 bases, and 1 base stayed unmatched. CDR3 size: 13 residues. Germline CDR1 MNHNS, CDR2 SASEGT. The CDR3 region is CASLAGGYNEQFF. In nucleotides, the CDR3 is TGTGCCAGCCTAGCGGGAGGATACAATGAGCAGTTCTTC.

This chain joins TRBV4-2 and TRBJ2-7, with D unresolved. The CDR3 length is 15 residues. The V and J ends lost 1 base and 2 bases respectively, with 12 bases between them. The germline V gene has CDR1 LGHNA and CDR2 YNFKEQ. This CDR3 reads CASSQAVRATYEQYF. Here the CDR3 DNA reads TGTGCCAGCAGCCAAGCTGTAAGAGCTACCTACGAGCAGTACTTC.

This chain links TRBV30 with TRBJ1-2; 7 positions match TRBD1. CDR3 length: 11 residues. V dropped 5 bases and J dropped 5; count of bases not matched to a gene: 2. Germline CDR1 and CDR2: GTSNPN and SVGIG (reference sequence). CDR3 nucleotide sequence: TGTGCCTGGTCGACAGGGTATGGCTACACCTTC. Its translation is CAWSTGYGYTF.

The chain couples TRBV9 to TRBJ1-3; no clear D gene. Germline lookup yields CDR1 SGDLS and CDR2 YYNGEE. Trimming took 0 bases from V and 0 from J, leaving 7 bases between them. The CDR3 totals 15 residues. The DNA for the CDR3 is TGTGCCAGCAGCGTAGGGCACCGCTCTGGAAACACCATATATTTT. Its translation is CASSVGHRSGNTIYF.